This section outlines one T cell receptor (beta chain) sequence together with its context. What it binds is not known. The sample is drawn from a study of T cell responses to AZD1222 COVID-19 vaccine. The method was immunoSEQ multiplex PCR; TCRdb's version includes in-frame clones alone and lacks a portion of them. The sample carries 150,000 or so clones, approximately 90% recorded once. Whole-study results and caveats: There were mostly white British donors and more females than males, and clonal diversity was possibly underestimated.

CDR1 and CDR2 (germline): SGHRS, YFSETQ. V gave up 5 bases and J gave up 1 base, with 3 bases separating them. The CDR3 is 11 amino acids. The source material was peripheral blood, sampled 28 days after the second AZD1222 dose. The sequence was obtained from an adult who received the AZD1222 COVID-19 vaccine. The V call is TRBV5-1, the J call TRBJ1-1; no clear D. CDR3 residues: CASRENTEAFF. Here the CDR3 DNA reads TGCGCCAGCAGGGAGAACACTGAAGCTTTCTTT.